This T cell receptor beta chain was retrieved from a study of cytomegalovirus exposure and HLA in healthy donors. The PCR was carried out with 60 Vbeta primers and 13 Jbeta primers. Repertoires were generated with immunoSEQ multiplex PCR, while TCRdb's copy carries only in-frame clones and drops some. The data contain approximately 64,000 clones, under 80% of them seen just once; the ten biggest clones take up roughly 5%. The V gene lost 5 bases and the J gene lost 7 bases, with 20 bases spanning the gap. This CDR3 spans 15 amino acids. Per germline, CDR1 SGHTA and CDR2 FQGNSA. The sequence derives from a male donor in good health and CMV-seropositive. Sequencing was performed on PBMCs. J is TRBJ1-2 and V is TRBV7-2; D ambiguous. The CDR3 DNA reads TGTGCCAGCAGCCCCGTGTCGAGTCAAGTCGGTGGCTACACCTTC. Its protein product is CASSPVSSQVGGYTF.